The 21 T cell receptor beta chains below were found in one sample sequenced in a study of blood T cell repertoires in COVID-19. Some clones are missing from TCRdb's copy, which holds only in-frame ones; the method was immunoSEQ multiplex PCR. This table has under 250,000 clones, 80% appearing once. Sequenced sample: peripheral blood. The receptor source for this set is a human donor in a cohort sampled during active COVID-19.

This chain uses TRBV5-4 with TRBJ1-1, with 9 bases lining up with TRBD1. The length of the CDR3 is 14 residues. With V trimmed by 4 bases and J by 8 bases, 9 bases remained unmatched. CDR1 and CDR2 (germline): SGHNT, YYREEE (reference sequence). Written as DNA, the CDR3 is TGTGCCAGCAGCCTCGGAGGACAGGGGCACGAAGCTTTCTTT. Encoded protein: CASSLGGQGHEAFF.

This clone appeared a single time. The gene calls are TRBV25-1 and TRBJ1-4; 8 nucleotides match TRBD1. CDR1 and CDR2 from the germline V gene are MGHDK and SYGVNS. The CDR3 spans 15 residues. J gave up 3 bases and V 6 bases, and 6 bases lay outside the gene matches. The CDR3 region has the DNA TGTGCCAGCAGGGAAACAGGGGGGGCTAATGAAAAACTGTTTTTT. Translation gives CASRETGGANEKLFF.

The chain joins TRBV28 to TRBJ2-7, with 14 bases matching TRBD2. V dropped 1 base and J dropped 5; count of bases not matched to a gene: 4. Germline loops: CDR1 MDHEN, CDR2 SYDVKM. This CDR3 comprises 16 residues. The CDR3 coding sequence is TGTGCCAGCAGTTTATTCGGGACTAGCGGGAGCAACGAGCAGTACTTC. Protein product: CASSLFGTSGSNEQYF.

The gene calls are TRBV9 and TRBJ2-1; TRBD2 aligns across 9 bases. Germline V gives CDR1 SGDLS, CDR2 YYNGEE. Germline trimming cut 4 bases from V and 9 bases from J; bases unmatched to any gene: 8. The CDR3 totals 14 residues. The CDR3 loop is CASSLGTSSSEQFF. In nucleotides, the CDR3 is TGTGCCAGCAGCTTGGGGACTAGCTCGAGTGAGCAGTTCTTC.

CDR3 residues: CASSEGGRRGQPQHF. The DNA of the CDR3 is TGTGCCAGCAGTGAAGGGGGAAGAAGGGGGCAGCCCCAGCATTTT. The chain is built from TRBV25-1 and TRBJ1-5; a weak D match, TRBD1 (6 bases). CDR1 and CDR2 from the germline V gene are MGHDK and SYGVNS. With 2 bases removed from V and 7 bases from J, the gap between germline ends came to 15 bases. This CDR3 comprises 15 residues.

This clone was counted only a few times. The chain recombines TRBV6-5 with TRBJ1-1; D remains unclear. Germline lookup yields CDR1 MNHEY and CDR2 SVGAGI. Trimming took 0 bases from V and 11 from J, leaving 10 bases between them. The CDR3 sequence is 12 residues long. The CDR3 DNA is TGTGCCAGCAGTTACTCGTCCGGTTATGCTTTCTTT. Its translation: CASSYSSGYAFF.

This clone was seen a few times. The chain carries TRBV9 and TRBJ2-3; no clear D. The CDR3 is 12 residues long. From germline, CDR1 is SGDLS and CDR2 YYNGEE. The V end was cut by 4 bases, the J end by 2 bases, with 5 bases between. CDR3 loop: CASSPVTDTQYF. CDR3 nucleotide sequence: TGTGCCAGCAGCCCTGTCACAGATACGCAGTATTTT.

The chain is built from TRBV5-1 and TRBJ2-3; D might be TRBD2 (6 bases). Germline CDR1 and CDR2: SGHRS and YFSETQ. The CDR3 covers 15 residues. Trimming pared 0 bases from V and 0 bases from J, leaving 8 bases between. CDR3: CASSLEGTSTDTQYF. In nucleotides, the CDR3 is TGCGCCAGCAGCTTGGAGGGGACTAGCACAGATACGCAGTATTTT.

The CDR3: CASSPVRVGTDRFF. CDR3 nucleotide sequence: TGTGCCAGCAGCCCCGTACGGGTAGGGACTGATCGGTTCTTC. The chain uses TRBV9 and TRBJ2-1, with D perhaps matching TRBD2 (6 bases). This CDR3 is 14 amino acids long. V was trimmed by 4 bases and J by 15 bases, leaving 23 bases between them. Per germline, CDR1 SGDLS and CDR2 YYNGEE. The full variable domain, rest sourced from reference TRBV9 and TRBJ2-1, is DSGVTQTPKHLITATGQRVTLRCSPRSGDLSVYWYQQSLDQGLQFLIQYYNGEERAKGNILERFSAQQFPDLHSELNLSSLELGDSALYFCASSPVRVGTDRFFGPGTRLTVL.

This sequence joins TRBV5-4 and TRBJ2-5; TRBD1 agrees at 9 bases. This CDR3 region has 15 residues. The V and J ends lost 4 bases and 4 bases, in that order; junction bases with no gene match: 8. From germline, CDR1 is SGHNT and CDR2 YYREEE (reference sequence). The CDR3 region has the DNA TGTGCCAGCAGCCATCCGGGACAGGGTATAGAGACCCAGTACTTC. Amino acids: CASSHPGQGIETQYF.

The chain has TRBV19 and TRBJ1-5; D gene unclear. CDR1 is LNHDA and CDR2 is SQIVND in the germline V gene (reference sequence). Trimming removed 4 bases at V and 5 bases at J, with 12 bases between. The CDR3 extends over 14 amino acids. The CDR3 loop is CASSSGDRDQPQHF. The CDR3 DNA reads TGTGCCAGTAGTAGCGGTGACCGGGATCAGCCCCAGCATTTT.

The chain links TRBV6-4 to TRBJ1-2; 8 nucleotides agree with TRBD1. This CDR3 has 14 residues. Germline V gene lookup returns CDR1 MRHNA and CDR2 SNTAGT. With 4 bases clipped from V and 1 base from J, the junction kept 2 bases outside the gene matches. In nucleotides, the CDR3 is TGTGCCAGCAGTGCCGGACAGGGTAACTATGGCTACACCTTC. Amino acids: CASSAGQGNYGYTF.

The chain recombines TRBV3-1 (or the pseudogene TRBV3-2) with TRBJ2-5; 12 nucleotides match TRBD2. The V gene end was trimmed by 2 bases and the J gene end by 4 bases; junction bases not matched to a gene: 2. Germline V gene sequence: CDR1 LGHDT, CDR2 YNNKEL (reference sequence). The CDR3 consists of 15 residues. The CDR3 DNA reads TGTGCCAGCAGCCAACTAGCGGGAGGGGCAGAGACCCAGTACTTC. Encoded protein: CASSQLAGGAETQYF.

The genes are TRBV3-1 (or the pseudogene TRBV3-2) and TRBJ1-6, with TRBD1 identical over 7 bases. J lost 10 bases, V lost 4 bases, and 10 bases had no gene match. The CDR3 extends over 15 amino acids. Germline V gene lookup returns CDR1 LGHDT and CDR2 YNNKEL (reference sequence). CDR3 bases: TGTGCCAGCAGCCGGCCCCAGGGGGACGGATCACCCCTCCACTTT. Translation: CASSRPQGDGSPLHF.

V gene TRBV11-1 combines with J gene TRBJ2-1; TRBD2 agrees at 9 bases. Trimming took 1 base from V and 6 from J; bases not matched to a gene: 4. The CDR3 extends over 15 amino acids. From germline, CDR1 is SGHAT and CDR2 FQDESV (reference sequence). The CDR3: CASSLVGGRVNEQFF. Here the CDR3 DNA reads TGTGCCAGCAGCTTAGTAGGCGGGAGGGTCAATGAGCAGTTCTTC.

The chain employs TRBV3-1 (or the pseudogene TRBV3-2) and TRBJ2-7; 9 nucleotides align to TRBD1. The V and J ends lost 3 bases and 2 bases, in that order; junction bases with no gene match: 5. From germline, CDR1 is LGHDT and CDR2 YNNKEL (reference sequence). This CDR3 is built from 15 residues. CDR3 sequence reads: CASSHSGTGPYEQYF. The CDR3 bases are TGTGCCAGCAGCCACTCCGGGACAGGGCCCTACGAGCAGTACTTC.

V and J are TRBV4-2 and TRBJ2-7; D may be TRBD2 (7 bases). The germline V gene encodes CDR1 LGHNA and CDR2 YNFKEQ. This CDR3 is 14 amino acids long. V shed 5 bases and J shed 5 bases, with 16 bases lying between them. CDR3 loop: CASSNREGLNEQYF. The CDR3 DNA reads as TGTGCCAGCAGCAACAGGGAGGGCCTTAACGAGCAGTACTTC.

CDR3 DNA: TGTGCCAGCCGACCTGGACTAGCGGGGGAGGGCCATACGCAGTATTTT. Protein sequence: CASRPGLAGEGHTQYF. The V and J genes are TRBV2 and TRBJ2-3; TRBD2 aligns across 13 bases. Germline CDR1 is SNHLY and CDR2 is FYNNEI. J lost 7 bases, V lost 8 bases, and 12 bases had no gene match. The CDR3 extends over 16 amino acids. Full variable domain (remainder filled in from reference TRBV2 and TRBJ2-3): EPEVTQTPSHQVTQMGQEVILRCVPISNHLYFYWYRQILGQKVEFLVSFYNNEISEKSEIFDDQFSVERPDGSNFTLKIRSTKLEDSAMYFCASRPGLAGEGHTQYFGPGTRLTVL.

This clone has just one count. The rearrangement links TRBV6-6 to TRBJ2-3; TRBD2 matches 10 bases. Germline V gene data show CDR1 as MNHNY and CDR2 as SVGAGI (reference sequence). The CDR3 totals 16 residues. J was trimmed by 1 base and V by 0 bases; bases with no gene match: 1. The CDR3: CASSYSSGRRTDTQYF. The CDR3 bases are TGTGCCAGCAGTTACTCTAGCGGGAGGCGCACAGATACGCAGTATTTT.

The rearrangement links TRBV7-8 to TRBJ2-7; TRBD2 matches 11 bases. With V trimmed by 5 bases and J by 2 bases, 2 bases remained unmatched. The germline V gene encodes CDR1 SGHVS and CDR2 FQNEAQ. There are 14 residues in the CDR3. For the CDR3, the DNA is TGTGCCAGCAGCAGGACTAGCGGGCCCTACGAGCAGTACTTC. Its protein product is CASSRTSGPYEQYF.

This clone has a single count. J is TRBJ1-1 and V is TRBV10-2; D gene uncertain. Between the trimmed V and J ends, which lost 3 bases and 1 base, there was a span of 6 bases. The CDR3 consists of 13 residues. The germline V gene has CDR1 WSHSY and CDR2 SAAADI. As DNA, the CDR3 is TGCGCCAGCAGTGACAGGTCGAACACTGAAGCTTTCTTT. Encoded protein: CASSDRSNTEAFF.